A selection of T cell receptor beta chains follows, all from one sample in a study of cytomegalovirus exposure and HLA in healthy donors. Data came from immunoSEQ multiplex PCR; TCRdb stores just in-frame clones and leaves some out. The table shows approximately 190,000 clones, with 75% to 85% occurring only once. Sequences were obtained from PBMCs. All receptors come from a woman aged 18-29 years in good health and CMV-seronegative. CDR3s include the opening cysteine and the closing phenylalanine or tryptophan. The D gene is left open where the match is weak. A clone size is listed for some rows: how often the clone was seen (once, few, many), or a class if it is expanded.

D gene,V gene,J gene,clone size,CDR3 protein,CDR3 DNA
NA,TRBV7-9,TRBJ1-3,NA,CASSLDISGNTIYF,TGTGCCAGCAGCTTAGACATCTCTGGAAACACCATATATTTT
TRBD2,TRBV7-2,TRBJ2-3,NA,CASSLSLARTDTQYF,TGTGCCAGCAGTTTGTCACTAGCGCGCACAGATACGCAGTATTTT
NA,TRBV5-4,TRBJ1-1,NA,CASSLGGQMNTEAFF,TGTGCCAGCAGCTTAGGCGGACAGATGAACACTGAAGCTTTCTTT
NA,TRBV11-1,TRBJ2-3,NA,CASSPRGGSSTDTQYF,TGTGCCAGCAGCCCTAGGGGGGGCTCTAGCACAGATACGCAGTATTTT
NA,TRBV7-3,TRBJ2-6,NA,CASSSGVSGANVLTF,TGTGCCAGCAGCTCAGGGGTCTCTGGGGCCAACGTCCTGACTTTC
TRBD2,TRBV30,TRBJ2-1,few,CAWIQGLGLAGHNEQFF,TGTGCCTGGATACAGGGCTTAGGACTAGCGGGCCACAATGAGCAGTTCTTC
NA,TRBV19,TRBJ2-1,NA,CASSAPGTGRYNEQFF,TGTGCCAGTAGTGCCCCCGGGACGGGGAGGTACAATGAGCAGTTCTTC
NA,TRBV5-8,TRBJ1-3,NA,CASSLNQVSSGNTIYF,TGTGCCAGCAGCTTGAACCAGGTCTCCTCTGGAAACACCATATATTTT
TRBD1,TRBV7-7,TRBJ2-7,once,CASSPQGEGEQYF,TGTGCCAGCTCGCCACAGGGGGAAGGCGAGCAGTACTTC
NA,TRBV6-5,TRBJ1-6,NA,CASTPLGGMNSPLHF,TGTGCCAGCACCCCCTTGGGGGGAATGAATTCACCCCTCCACTTT
NA,TRBV9,TRBJ1-1,NA,CASSPQWGPTEAFF,TGTGCCAGCAGCCCCCAATGGGGGCCCACTGAAGCTTTCTTT
NA,TRBV19,TRBJ2-5,NA,CASSITGETQYF,TGTGCCAGTAGTATTACCGGGGAGACCCAGTACTTC
NA,TRBV19,TRBJ2-5,NA,CASSYTGETQYF,TGTGCCAGTAGTTACACAGGAGAGACCCAGTACTTC
TRBD2,TRBV9,TRBJ2-1,NA,CASSGGTSGRNEQFF,TGTGCCAGCAGCGGAGGGACTAGCGGGAGAAATGAGCAGTTCTTC
NA,TRBV6-1,TRBJ1-4,few,CASSGQPSTNEKLFF,TGTGCCAGCAGTGGACAGCCCTCAACTAATGAAAAACTGTTTTTT
NA,TRBV7-8,TRBJ1-1,NA,CASSSETGNTEAFF,TGTGCCAGCAGCTCCGAGACAGGGAACACTGAAGCTTTCTTT
NA,TRBV2,TRBJ2-3,NA,CASSRDIQADTQYF,TGTGCCAGCAGTCGGGACATCCAGGCAGATACGCAGTATTTT
NA,TRBV5-1,TRBJ1-4,NA,CASSPRGSANEKLFF,TGCGCCAGCAGCCCTAGGGGGAGTGCTAATGAAAAACTGTTTTTT
TRBD2,TRBV7-2,TRBJ2-2,once,CASSLTSGYTGELFF,TGTGCCAGCAGCCTGACTAGCGGATACACCGGGGAGCTGTTTTTT
NA,TRBV9,TRBJ1-2,NA,CASSVDYNYGYTF,TGTGCCAGCAGCGTCGACTACAACTATGGCTACACCTTC
TRBD1,TRBV28,TRBJ1-5,NA,CASSFSGTGKKPQHF,TGTGCCAGCAGTTTTTCGGGGACAGGGAAAAAGCCCCAGCATTTT
NA,TRBV2,TRBJ2-3,NA,CASSDFAAGLRDTQYF,TGTGCCAGCAGTGATTTCGCGGCGGGACTTCGAGATACGCAGTATTTT
NA,TRBV27,TRBJ2-3,NA,CASSSRAMTGAKAQYF,TGTGCCAGCAGCTCTAGGGCCATGACGGGAGCTAAGGCGCAGTATTTT
TRBD2,TRBV9,TRBJ2-3,NA,CASRSGVSTDTQYF,TGTGCCAGCAGAAGCGGGGTTAGCACAGATACGCAGTATTTT
NA,TRBV5-1,TRBJ2-3,NA,CASSLVGGVGDTQYF,TGCGCCAGCAGCTTGGTGGGGGGAGTGGGAGATACGCAGTATTTT
NA,TRBV6-6,TRBJ2-7,NA,CASSYGGLYEQYF,TGTGCCAGCAGTTACGGCGGGCTCTACGAGCAGTACTTC
TRBD2,TRBV9,TRBJ2-2,once,CASSVGLAGGPFGELFF,TGTGCCAGCAGCGTAGGACTAGCGGGAGGGCCGTTCGGGGAGCTGTTTTTT
NA,TRBV9,TRBJ2-5,NA,CASSAEQFDETQYF,TGTGCCAGCAGCGCGGAGCAGTTCGACGAGACCCAGTACTTC
NA,TRBV7-9,TRBJ2-2,NA,CASSLDASTGELFF,TGTGCCAGCAGCTTAGACGCGAGCACCGGGGAGCTGTTTTTT
NA,TRBV6-5,TRBJ2-7,NA,CASRQGPEQYF,TGTGCCAGCAGACAGGGTCCCGAGCAGTACTTC
NA,TRBV6-4,TRBJ2-7,NA,CASSDGQANEQYF,TGTGCCAGCAGTGACGGTCAAGCGAACGAGCAGTACTTC
NA,TRBV5-1,TRBJ1-2,NA,CASRPDPGFNYGYTF,TGCGCCAGCAGGCCGGACCCGGGGTTTAACTATGGCTACACCTTC
NA,TRBV29-1,TRBJ2-2,NA,CSVVLHGAPGELFF,TGCAGCGTTGTACTACATGGGGCCCCCGGGGAGCTGTTTTTT
NA,TRBV28,TRBJ1-3,NA,CASSPHRAGNTIYF,TGTGCCAGCAGTCCCCACAGGGCTGGAAACACCATATATTTT
NA,TRBV7-2,TRBJ2-3,NA,CASSFAGYTQYF,TGTGCCAGCAGCTTCGCAGGGTATACGCAGTATTTT
NA,TRBV28,TRBJ1-2,NA,CASASGVYGYTF,TGTGCCAGCGCCTCGGGTGTCTATGGCTACACCTTC
TRBD1,TRBV30,TRBJ2-7,few,CAWRGNPGQGSNEQYF,TGTGCCTGGAGGGGGAATCCCGGACAGGGTTCAAACGAGCAGTACTTC
TRBD2,TRBV28,TRBJ2-7,NA,CASTLEAGLSYEQYF,TGTGCCAGCACACTAGAAGCGGGACTCTCCTACGAGCAGTACTTC
NA,TRBV7-6,TRBJ2-1,NA,CASSSTPSNEQFF,TGTGCCAGCAGCTCGACCCCTAGCAATGAGCAGTTCTTC
NA,TRBV5-1,TRBJ1-5,NA,CASSLADRGYNQPQHF,TGCGCCAGCAGCTTGGCCGATAGGGGGTACAATCAGCCCCAGCATTTT
NA,TRBV19,TRBJ2-2,NA,CASSIAVLTGELFF,TGTGCCAGTAGTATAGCGGTCCTCACCGGGGAGCTGTTTTTT
TRBD1,TRBV10-1,TRBJ1-2,NA,CASSDGQGYGYTF,TGCGCCAGCAGTGATGGACAGGGTTATGGCTACACCTTC
NA,TRBV27,TRBJ1-1,NA,CASSSTGSLMNTEAFF,TGTGCCAGCAGTTCGACAGGATCACTCATGAACACTGAAGCTTTCTTT
TRBD1,TRBV5-1,TRBJ2-2,NA,CASSPTGQGTGELFF,TGCGCCAGCAGCCCAACGGGACAGGGGACCGGGGAGCTGTTTTTT
TRBD2,TRBV19,TRBJ2-5,NA,CASSIPGGGGTETQYF,TGTGCCAGTAGTATACCTGGGGGCGGGGGGACAGAGACCCAGTACTTC
NA,TRBV6-1,TRBJ2-1,NA,CASGGQADYNEQFF,TGTGCCAGTGGGGGCCAGGCTGACTACAATGAGCAGTTCTTC
NA,TRBV6-1,TRBJ1-6,NA,CASSEPGYSPLHF,TGTGCCAGCAGTGAACCAGGGTATTCACCCCTCCACTTT
NA,TRBV10-2,TRBJ1-2,once,CASSERGDGYTF,TGCGCCAGCAGTGAGCGGGGAGATGGCTACACCTTC
NA,TRBV4-1,TRBJ2-4,NA,CASSHGILAKNIQYF,TGCGCCAGCAGCCACGGGATACTAGCCAAAAACATTCAGTACTTC
NA,TRBV19,TRBJ2-2,once,CASTPPPWGANTGELFF,TGTGCCAGTACCCCCCCGCCCTGGGGCGCGAACACCGGGGAGCTGTTTTTT
TRBD2,TRBV27,TRBJ2-7,NA,CASSYSGGPSYEQYF,TGTGCCAGCAGTTACTCGGGAGGGCCCTCCTACGAGCAGTACTTC
NA,TRBV29-1,TRBJ1-4,once,CSVTIGSEKLFF,TGCAGCGTTACCATAGGGAGTGAAAAACTGTTTTTT
TRBD2,TRBV2,TRBJ2-5,NA,CASSETSGRAEETQYF,TGTGCCAGCAGTGAAACTAGCGGGAGGGCGGAGGAGACCCAGTACTTC
NA,TRBV7-2,TRBJ2-7,NA,CASSLAGGQYEQYF,TGTGCCAGCAGCTTAGCGGGGGGGCAGTACGAGCAGTACTTC
TRBD1,TRBV5-1,TRBJ2-7,NA,CASSTGQGFFEQYF,TGCGCCAGCAGCACAGGACAGGGTTTCTTCGAGCAGTACTTC
TRBD1,TRBV27,TRBJ1-5,NA,CAGETGNSNQPQHF,TGTGCCGGGGAGACAGGGAATAGCAATCAGCCCCAGCATTTT
TRBD1,TRBV19,TRBJ2-7,NA,CASSRGQGGSYEQYF,TGTGCCAGTAGTCGAGGACAGGGGGGGTCCTACGAGCAGTACTTC